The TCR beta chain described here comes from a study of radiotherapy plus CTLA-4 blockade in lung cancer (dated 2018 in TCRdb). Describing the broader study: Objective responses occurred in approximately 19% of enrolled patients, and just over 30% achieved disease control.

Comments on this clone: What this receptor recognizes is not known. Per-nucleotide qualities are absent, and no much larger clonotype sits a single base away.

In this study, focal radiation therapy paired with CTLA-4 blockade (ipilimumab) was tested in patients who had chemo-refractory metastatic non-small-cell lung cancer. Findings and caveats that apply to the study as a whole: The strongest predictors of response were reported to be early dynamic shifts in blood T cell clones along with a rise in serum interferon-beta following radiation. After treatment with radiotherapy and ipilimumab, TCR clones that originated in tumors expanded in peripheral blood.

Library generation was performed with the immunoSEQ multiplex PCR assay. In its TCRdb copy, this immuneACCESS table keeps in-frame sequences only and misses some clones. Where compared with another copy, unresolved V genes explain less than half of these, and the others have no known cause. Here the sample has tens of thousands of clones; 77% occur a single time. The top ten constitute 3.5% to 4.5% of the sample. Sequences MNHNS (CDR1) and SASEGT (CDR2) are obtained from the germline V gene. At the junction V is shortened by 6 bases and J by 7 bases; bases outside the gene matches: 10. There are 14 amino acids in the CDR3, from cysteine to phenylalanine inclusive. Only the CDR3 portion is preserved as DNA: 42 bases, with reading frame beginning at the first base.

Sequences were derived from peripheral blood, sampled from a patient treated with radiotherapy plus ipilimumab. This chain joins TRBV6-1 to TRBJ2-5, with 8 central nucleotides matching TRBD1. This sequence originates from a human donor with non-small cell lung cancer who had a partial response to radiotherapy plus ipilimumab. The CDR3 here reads CASRNSGGTGTQYF. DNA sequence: TGTGCCAGCAGAAACTCTGGGGGGACAGGGACCCAGTACTTC.